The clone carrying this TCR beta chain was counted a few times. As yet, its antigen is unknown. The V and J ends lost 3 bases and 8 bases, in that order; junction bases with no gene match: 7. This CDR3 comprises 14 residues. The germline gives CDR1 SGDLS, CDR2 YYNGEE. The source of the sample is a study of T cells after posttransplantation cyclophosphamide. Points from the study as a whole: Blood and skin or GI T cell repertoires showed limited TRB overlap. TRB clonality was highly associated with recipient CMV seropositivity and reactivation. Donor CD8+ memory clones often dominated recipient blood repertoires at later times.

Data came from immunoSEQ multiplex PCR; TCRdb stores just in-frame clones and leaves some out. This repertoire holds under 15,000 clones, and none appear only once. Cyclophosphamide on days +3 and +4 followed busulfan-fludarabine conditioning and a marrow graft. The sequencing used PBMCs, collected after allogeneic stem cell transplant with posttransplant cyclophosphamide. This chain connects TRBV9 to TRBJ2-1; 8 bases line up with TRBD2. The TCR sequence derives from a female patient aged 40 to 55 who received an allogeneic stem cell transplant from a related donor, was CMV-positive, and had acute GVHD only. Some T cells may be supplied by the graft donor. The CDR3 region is CASSGRLASDEQFF. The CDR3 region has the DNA TGTGCCAGCAGCGGAAGACTAGCGAGCGATGAGCAGTTCTTC.